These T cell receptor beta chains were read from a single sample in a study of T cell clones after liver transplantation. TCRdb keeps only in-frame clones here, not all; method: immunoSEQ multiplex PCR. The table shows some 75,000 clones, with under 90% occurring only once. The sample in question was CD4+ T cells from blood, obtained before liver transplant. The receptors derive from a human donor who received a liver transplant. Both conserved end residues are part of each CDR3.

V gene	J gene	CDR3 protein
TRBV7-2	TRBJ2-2	CASSRPSVMNTGELFF
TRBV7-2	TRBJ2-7	CASSLNPAGLSYEQYF
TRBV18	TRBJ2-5	CASSPPGHQETQYF
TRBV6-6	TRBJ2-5	CASSYDTGRKTQYF
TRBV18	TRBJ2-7	CASSPGDNYEQYF
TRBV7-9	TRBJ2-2	CASSSFGVTGELFF
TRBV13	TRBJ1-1	CASSLVTRDTSTEAFF
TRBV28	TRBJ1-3	CASSLSGTYGNTIYF
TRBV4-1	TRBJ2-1	CASSQRNMYSYNEQFF
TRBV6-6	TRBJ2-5	CASSYSKETQYF
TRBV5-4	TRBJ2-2	CASSVENTGELFF
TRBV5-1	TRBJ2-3	CASSLGLAGSDTQYF
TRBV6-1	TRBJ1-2	CASPGQGALNYGYTF
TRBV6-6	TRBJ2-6	CASRRDAASGANVLTF
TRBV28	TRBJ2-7	CASRPRGREDLHEQYF
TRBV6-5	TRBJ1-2	CASTGMGGPNYGYTF